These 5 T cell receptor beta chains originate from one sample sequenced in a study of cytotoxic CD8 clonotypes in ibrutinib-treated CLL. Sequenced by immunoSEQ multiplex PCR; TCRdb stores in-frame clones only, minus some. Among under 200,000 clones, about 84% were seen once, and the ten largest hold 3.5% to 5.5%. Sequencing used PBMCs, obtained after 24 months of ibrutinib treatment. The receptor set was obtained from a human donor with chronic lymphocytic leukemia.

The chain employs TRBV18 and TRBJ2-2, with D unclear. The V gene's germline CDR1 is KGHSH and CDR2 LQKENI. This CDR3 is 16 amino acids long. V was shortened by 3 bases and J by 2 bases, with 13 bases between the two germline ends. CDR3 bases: TGTGCCAGCTCACCCCGACACCACACCAACACCGGGGAGCTGTTTTTT. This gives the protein CASSPRHHTNTGELFF.

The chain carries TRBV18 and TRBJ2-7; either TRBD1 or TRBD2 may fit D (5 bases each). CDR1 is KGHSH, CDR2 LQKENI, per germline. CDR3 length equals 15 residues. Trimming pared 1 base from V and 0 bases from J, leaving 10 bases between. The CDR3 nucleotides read TGTGCCAGCTCACCACTTGAGGGGCACTCCTACGAGCAGTACTTC. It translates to CASSPLEGHSYEQYF.

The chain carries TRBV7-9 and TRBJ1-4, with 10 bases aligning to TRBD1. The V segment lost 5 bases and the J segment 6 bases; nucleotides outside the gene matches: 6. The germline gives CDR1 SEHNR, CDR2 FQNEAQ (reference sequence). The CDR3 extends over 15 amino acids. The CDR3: CASSHWGTGDEKLFF. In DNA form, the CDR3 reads TGTGCCAGCAGCCACTGGGGGACAGGGGATGAAAAACTGTTTTTT.

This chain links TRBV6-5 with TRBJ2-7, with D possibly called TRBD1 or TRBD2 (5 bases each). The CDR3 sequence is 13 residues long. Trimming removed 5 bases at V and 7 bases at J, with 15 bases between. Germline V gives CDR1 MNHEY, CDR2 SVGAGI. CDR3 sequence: CASSDVGTVEQYF. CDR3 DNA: TGTGCCAGCAGTGACGTGGGGACGGTGGAGCAGTACTTC.

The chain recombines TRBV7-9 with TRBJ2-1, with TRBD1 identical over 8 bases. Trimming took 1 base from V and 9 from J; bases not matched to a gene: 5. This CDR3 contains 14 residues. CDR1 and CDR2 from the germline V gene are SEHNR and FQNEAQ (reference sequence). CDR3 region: CASSLVSQGGEQFF. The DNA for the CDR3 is TGTGCCAGCAGCTTAGTTTCACAGGGGGGTGAGCAGTTCTTC.